A single sample is the source of the 10 T cell receptor beta chains below, sequenced in a study of blood T cell repertoires in COVID-19 (dated by TCRdb to 2019 to 2021). The method behind the library was the immunoSEQ multiplex PCR assay. Imported from immuneACCESS, the table was reduced by TCRdb to in-frame sequences with V and J called. These copies leave out some clones; in studies compared against another copy, an unresolved V gene accounts for under half, and the cause of the remainder is not known. The table for this sample lists nearly 95,000 clones; 75% to 90% of them were counted only once. The leading ten clones occupy around 1.5% of the sample. The specimen sequenced was peripheral blood. Receptors were obtained from a human donor with active COVID-19. The donor label of this sample is uncertain.

The rearrangement links TRBV7-2 to TRBJ1-1; TRBD1 agrees at 9 bases. CDR3 size: 16 residues. V was clipped by 5 bases and J by 0 bases; unmatched bases: 7. Germline V gene data show CDR1 as SGHTA and CDR2 as FQGNSA. CDR3 residues: CASSGGQGRLNTEAFF. Here the CDR3 DNA reads TGTGCCAGCAGCGGCGGACAGGGGAGGTTGAACACTGAAGCTTTCTTT.

This chain joins TRBV2 and TRBJ2-2; 16 bases match TRBD2. From germline, CDR1 is SNHLY and CDR2 FYNNEI. With 5 bases clipped from V and 2 bases from J, the junction kept 11 bases outside the gene matches. The CDR3 runs to 20 residues. CDR3: CASSRAGLAGGLTNTGELFF. The CDR3, as DNA: TGTGCCAGCAGTCGAGCGGGACTAGCGGGGGGGCTCACCAACACCGGGGAGCTGTTTTTT. The entire variable domain, with the rest obtained from reference TRBV2 and TRBJ2-2, is as follows: EPEVTQTPSHQVTQMGQEVILRCVPISNHLYFYWYRQILGQKVEFLVSFYNNEISEKSEIFDDQFSVERPDGSNFTLKIRSTKLEDSAMYFCASSRAGLAGGLTNTGELFFGEGSRLTVL.

The chain is built from TRBV23-1 and TRBJ2-1; the match to TRBD1 covers 8 bases. TRBV23-1 is assigned to the ORF class and has an uncertain function. Trimming cost V 3 bases and J 4 bases; bases outside gene matches: 11. This CDR3 region has 17 residues. The CDR3 sequence is CASSQAGGKVIYNEQFF. The CDR3 coding sequence is TGCGCCAGCAGTCAGGCAGGGGGCAAGGTTATATACAATGAGCAGTTCTTC.

This clone has a single count. Here the CDR3 DNA reads TGTGCCAGCAGCCCCGGACTAGTTCGCAATGAGCAGTTCTTC. This encodes CASSPGLVRNEQFF. V gene TRBV13 combines with J gene TRBJ2-1, with 7 bases lining up with TRBD2. The J segment lost 6 bases and the V segment lost 5 bases, leaving 7 bases of the junction unmatched. Looked up from germline, CDR1 is PRHDT and CDR2 is FYEKMQ (reference sequence). CDR3 size: 14 residues.

This CDR3 is CASSLSNRGLGEQYF. For the CDR3, the DNA is TGTGCCAGCAGTTTATCGAACAGGGGGCTTGGCGAGCAGTACTTC. The chain has TRBV27 and TRBJ2-7, with TRBD1 identical over 9 bases. The CDR3 extends over 15 amino acids. V shed 0 bases, J shed 6 bases, and the junction held 6 bases outside the gene matches. CDR1 is MNHEY and CDR2 is SMNVEV in the germline V gene (reference sequence).

The J gene is TRBJ2-7, the V gene TRBV19; D ambiguous. The V and J ends lost 4 bases and 1 base respectively, with 11 bases between them. Germline CDR1 LNHDA, CDR2 SQIVND (reference sequence). The CDR3 has 14 residues. CDR3 loop: CASSTTHGSYEQYF. CDR3 nucleotides: TGTGCCAGTAGTACAACCCACGGTTCCTACGAGCAGTACTTC.

The chain carries TRBV6-5 and TRBJ1-6, with D possibly matching TRBD1 (6 bases). Trimming pared 2 bases from V and 10 bases from J, leaving 18 bases between. The CDR3 spans 16 residues. The germline CDR1 and CDR2 sequences are MNHEY and SVGAGI. The DNA for the CDR3 is TGTGCCAGCAGTTACCAACCAGGGGCGAAGGGATCACCCCTCCACTTT. This gives the protein CASSYQPGAKGSPLHF.

This clone was recorded only once. The chain joins TRBV27 to TRBJ2-1, with D possibly matching TRBD1 (5 bases). The CDR3 contains 13 residues. Germline V CDR1 and CDR2: MNHEY, SMNVEV (reference sequence). V was clipped by 4 bases and J by 4 bases, with 8 bases between them. The DNA of the CDR3 is TGTGCCAGCAGTTCCCGACAGTACAATGAGCAGTTCTTC. It specifies CASSSRQYNEQFF.

The V gene is TRBV6-5, the J gene TRBJ1-4; D gene uncertain. This CDR3 is built from 15 residues. V gave up 7 bases and J gave up 3 bases, with 15 bases separating them. CDR1 MNHEY and CDR2 SVGAGI come from the germline V gene. The CDR3 bases are TGTGCCAGCACCAACACGAGGAGAGCTAATGAAAAACTGTTTTTT. Protein sequence: CASTNTRRANEKLFF.

J is TRBJ1-3 and V is TRBV7-9, with D unresolved. Trimming pared 5 bases from V and 0 bases from J, leaving 11 bases between. The CDR3 is made up of 15 amino acids. Germline CDR1 is SEHNR and CDR2 is FQNEAQ (reference sequence). This CDR3 reads CASSPHLASGNTIYF. The CDR3 coding sequence is TGTGCCAGCAGCCCACACCTAGCCTCTGGAAACACCATATATTTT. Drawing the rest from reference TRBV7-9 and TRBJ1-3, the complete variable domain is DTGVSQNPRHKITKRGQNVTFRCDPISEHNRLYWYRQTLGQGPEFLTYFQNEAQLEKSRLLSDRFSAERPKGSFSTLEIQRTEQGDSAMYLCASSPHLASGNTIYFGEGSWLTVV.